This record concerns one T cell receptor (beta chain) sequence. Its antigen is unidentified. The protocol was immunoSEQ multiplex PCR, while the TCRdb copy is restricted to in-frame clones and leaves out a portion. The table has around 580,000 clones, 98% seen once. The naive CD8 population came from CD45RO-negative cells selected for CCR7, without terminally differentiated effector memory CD45RA+ cells. These data are taken from a study of shared clonotypes between healthy human individuals. Whole-study findings and limits: The naive CD4 repertoires of a few donors were compared, and about 5% of clonotypes were shared.

The CDR3 length is 14 residues. Germline CDR1 reads MNHEY; CDR2 reads SMNVEV (reference sequence). Trimming cost V 9 bases and J 5 bases; bases outside gene matches: 12. The sequence came from a man aged 25-40 years in good health. J is TRBJ1-1 and V is TRBV27; the match to TRBD1 covers 7 bases. Sequencing was carried out using naive CD8+ T cells sorted from blood. DNA for the CDR3: TGTGCCAGTACGTCGTACAGGGGCGAGACTGAAGCTTTCTTT. Amino acid sequence: CASTSYRGETEAFF.